This T cell receptor beta chain was sequenced during a study of blood T cells in healthy people across ages (dated by TCRdb to between 2014 and 2017). Background on the whole study: Template switching captured roughly one uniquely barcoded TCR beta cDNA molecule per two T cells in model experiments. The donors were split into four age groups: young (average about 15 years), middle-aged (39), aged (roughly 68) and long-lived (roughly 88). To avoid experimental bias, donors of different ages were spread randomly across the sequencing lanes. Age-related changes in TCR beta repertoire diversity were measured in the study by deep sequencing normalized with unique cDNA molecular identifiers. Two additional independent replicas of 1 million unique cDNA reads from the same blood draw were analyzed for two donors (one aged 18 to 30 and one aged 80 or older). Beyond this particular receptor, the publication reports: Estimates of total diversity based on one million sequenced T cells were regarded as lower bounds and as underestimates. Because the CMV infection status of the donors was unknown, age-related changes in expanded clonotypes may potentially have been confounded. As age increased, observed TCR beta diversity per million T cells dropped in a roughly linear way, and a significant reduction was already evident by age 40. The percentage of naive T cells measured by flow cytometry correlated strongly with observed TCR beta diversity. Since profiling was done on bulk unsorted PBMCs, naive and antigen-experienced compartments could not be conclusively compared. Compared with the aged group, the long-lived group had more naive CD4+ T cells, fewer expanded clones and increased TCR diversity, suggesting age selection.

The library was produced with 5' RACE. These reads were obtained on an Illumina HiSeq 2500. A second roughly 6 to 12 cycle PCR used a sample-barcoded 5' primer and a J-beta primer mix. A unique molecular identifier was introduced onto each TCR beta cDNA molecule by a template-switch 5' adaptor carrying 12 random nucleotides. At least 3 million CDR3-containing paired-end reads were obtained from each sample. First-strand cDNA synthesis was performed from all RNA using the Mint cDNA synthesis kit, with priming by a TRBC-specific oligonucleotide. After uracil-DNA glycosylase treatment, a first 18-cycle PCR used universal primers M1SS and BC2_uni_R on all cDNA. Per the source publication's procedure: For normalization, 1 million high-quality reads, each with a distinct molecular identifier, were randomly selected from each sample. Reads with shared molecular identifiers were discarded instead of being binned into consensus sequences. MiTCR, set to a Q25 quality threshold and the strictest error-elimination algorithm, was used for CDR3 identification, clonotype clustering and error correction. A nonparametric unseen species model with Euler transformation was used to estimate lower-bound total TCR beta diversity. In-frame beta chains were kept once TCRdb had trimmed the public reads at Q25 with fastp and called clones with MiXCR. Rows are combined by CDR3 protein, so each entry shows the most common genes and DNA. These V and J calls are TCRdb output, not the study's own analysis. The sample table records 850,000 to 1,100,000 distinct CDR3 sequences; 30% to 40% of these occur just once. Around 13% of the sample is in the top ten clones.

The donors were about 40 Caucasian individuals from Russia, aged about 6 to 100 years, who were systemically healthy. Each donor gave around 9 milliliters of peripheral blood, collected into EDTA-treated Vacutainer tubes. Ficoll-Paque density-gradient centrifugation was used to isolate PBMCs, with at least 6 million per sample. Total RNA was extracted from PBMCs with Trizol reagent, with at least 5.5 micrograms obtained per sample. Naive CD45RAhigh/CD27high T cell percentages were measured by flow cytometry on a PBMC aliquot from every donor. A note on this clonotype: It has no known antigen specificity. No quality values exist for individual bases; no much larger clone is one base distant.

In the germline V gene, CDR1 corresponds to MDHEN and CDR2 to SYDVKM. Trimming costs V 3 bases and J 1 base, and their ends lie 17 bases apart. The CDR3 starts with the cysteine, ends with the phenylalanine, and has 17 residues. Only the CDR3 portion is preserved as DNA: 51 bases, with reading frame beginning at the first base. This sequence originates from a man between 18 and 29 years old in good health. The rearranged chain carries TRBV28 and TRBJ2-3, with the D segment identity uncertain. The sequencing input was blood. In nucleotide form, the sequence is TGTGCCAGCAGTTTCCCCTTCGGCAGGCGCCGCACAGATACGCAGTATTTT. Its translation reads: CASSFPFGRRRTDTQYF.